A single sample is the source of the 4 T cell receptor beta chains below, sequenced in a study of OX40 agonist ivuxolimab in advanced cancers. The assay was immunoSEQ multiplex PCR, and TCRdb's table has in-frame clones only and misses some. The sample contains 77,000 or so clones, around 94% of which appear only once. Sample: CD4+ or CD8+ T cells sorted from blood, taken in a trial of the OX40 agonist ivuxolimab. The receptors shown here come from an adult with an advanced solid tumor such as melanoma, head and neck, liver or kidney cancer.

The chain employs TRBV5-1 and TRBJ2-7; a weak D match, TRBD1 (6 bases). CDR1 is SGHRS, CDR2 YFSETQ, per germline. The CDR3 sequence is 16 residues long. Trimming pared 4 bases from V and 2 bases from J, leaving 19 bases between. This CDR3 is CASSEKTGLWAYEQYF. The DNA for the CDR3 is TGCGCCAGCAGCGAGAAAACAGGGTTGTGGGCCTACGAGCAGTACTTC.

The chain combines TRBV15 with TRBJ1-2, with D perhaps TRBD1 (5 bases). The CDR3 has 14 residues. CDR1 and CDR2 from the germline V gene are LNHNV and YYDKDF (reference sequence). Trimming removed 7 bases from V and 3 bases from J, with 15 bases in between. For the CDR3, the DNA is TGTGCCACCACACTATCCGCAGGGCACTATGGCTACACCTTC. Translating it yields CATTLSAGHYGYTF.

The J gene is TRBJ2-7, the V gene TRBV11-2, with 11 bases lining up with TRBD2. Germline loops: CDR1 SGHAT, CDR2 FQNNGV. The CDR3 contains 14 residues. V shed 8 bases, J shed 0 bases, and the junction held 3 bases outside the gene matches. DNA for the CDR3: TGTGCCAGCTGGGGACTAGCGGACTCCTACGAGCAGTACTTC. Translation: CASWGLADSYEQYF.

The rearrangement uses TRBV27 and TRBJ1-1, with D perhaps TRBD1 (5 bases). Germline loops: CDR1 MNHEY, CDR2 SMNVEV (reference sequence). CDR3 length equals 14 residues. Trimming stripped 2 bases from V and 3 bases from J, with 10 bases between. This CDR3 is CASSLVPGDTEAFF. For the CDR3, the DNA is TGTGCCAGCAGTTTAGTTCCGGGGGACACTGAAGCTTTCTTT.